The 3 T cell receptor beta chains below were found in one sample sequenced in a study of blood T cell repertoires in COVID-19. Assay: immunoSEQ multiplex PCR; the TCRdb copy retains only in-frame clones and omits some. The data hold some 110,000 clones, with 86% observed a single time. Material for sequencing was peripheral blood. The receptors were sampled from a man between 65 and 85 years old who had recovered from COVID-19.

V is TRBV19 and J is TRBJ1-1; D is possibly TRBD1 (6 bases). This CDR3 is 16 amino acids long. V was shortened by 0 bases and J by 1 base, with 12 bases between the two germline ends. In germline, CDR1 is LNHDA, CDR2 SQIVND (reference sequence). The DNA for the CDR3 is TGTGCCAGTAGTATAGATGGAGGCAGGGGGAACACTGAAGCTTTCTTT. Its translation: CASSIDGGRGNTEAFF.

The chain employs TRBV3-1 (or the pseudogene TRBV3-2) and TRBJ1-5; the match to TRBD1 covers 7 bases. In germline, CDR1 is LGHDT, CDR2 YNNKEL (reference sequence). Trimming cost V 2 bases and J 5 bases; bases outside gene matches: 6. The CDR3 runs 15 residues. CDR3 protein: CASSQYTGVDQPQHF. CDR3 nucleotides: TGTGCCAGCAGCCAATACACAGGGGTCGATCAGCCCCAGCATTTT.

The chain recombines TRBV4-2 with TRBJ1-6; possibly TRBD1 for D (6 bases). The CDR3 runs 15 residues. Trimming pared 1 base from V and 4 bases from J, leaving 8 bases between. CDR1 LGHNA and CDR2 YNFKEQ come from the germline V gene. The CDR3 loop reads CASSQGGQYNSPLHF. The DNA for the CDR3 is TGTGCCAGCAGCCAAGGTGGACAGTATAATTCACCCCTCCACTTT.